Here is one T cell receptor beta chain with its context. TCRdb used MiXCR to reprocess the 5' RACE reads, holding one entry per CDR3 protein. The sample holds 240,000 or so distinct CDR3 sequences, roughly 8.6% seen once. This sample was taken from a study of CD8 T cells in ankylosing spondylitis. The length of the CDR3 is 10 residues. V was shortened by 8 bases and J by 7 bases, with 6 bases between the two germline ends. Germline CDR1 and CDR2: SGHTA and FQGNSA. The sequencing sample was made of blood, either unsorted or a sorted T cell fraction (not recorded which). The sequence derives from a male donor with ankylosing spondylitis or in good health (not recorded which). V is TRBV7-2 and J is TRBJ2-1; D unclear. The DNA of the CDR3 is TGTGCCAGCGGAGCGAATGAGCAGTTCTTC. It yields the protein CASGANEQFF.